This entry concerns a single T cell receptor beta chain. CDR1 and CDR2 from the germline V gene are GTSNPN and SVGIG (reference sequence). The CDR3 runs to 15 residues. V lost 3 bases and J lost 5; bases outside the gene matches: 12. Profiling relied on immunoSEQ multiplex PCR, and the TCRdb table lists in-frame clones only, not all of them. The profile shows under 200,000 clones, 80% to 90% of them singletons. The entry originates in a study of blood T cell repertoires in COVID-19. Study summary: Collection of acute and convalescent COVID-19 samples took place in the United States, Italy and Spain.

Specimen: PBMCs or T cells enriched from blood (not recorded which). This TCR came from a woman in her fifties or sixties in a cohort exposed to, infected with or recovered from COVID-19 (not recorded which). V and J are TRBV30 and TRBJ2-7; TRBD2 matches at 8 bases. The CDR3 spells CAWSPTGGALHEQYF. CDR3 DNA sequence: TGTGCCTGGAGCCCAACGGGGGGGGCCTTACACGAGCAGTACTTC.